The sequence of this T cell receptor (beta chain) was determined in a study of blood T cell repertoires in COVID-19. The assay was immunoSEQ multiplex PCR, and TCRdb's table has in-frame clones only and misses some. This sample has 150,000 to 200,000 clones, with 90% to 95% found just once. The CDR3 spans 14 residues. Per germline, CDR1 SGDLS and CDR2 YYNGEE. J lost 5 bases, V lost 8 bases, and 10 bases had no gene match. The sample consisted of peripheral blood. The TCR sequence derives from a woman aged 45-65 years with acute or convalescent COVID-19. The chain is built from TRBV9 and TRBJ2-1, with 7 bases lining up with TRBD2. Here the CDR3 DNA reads TGTGCCAGATCACCCGGGACTATGGACAATGAGCAGTTCTTC. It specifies CARSPGTMDNEQFF.